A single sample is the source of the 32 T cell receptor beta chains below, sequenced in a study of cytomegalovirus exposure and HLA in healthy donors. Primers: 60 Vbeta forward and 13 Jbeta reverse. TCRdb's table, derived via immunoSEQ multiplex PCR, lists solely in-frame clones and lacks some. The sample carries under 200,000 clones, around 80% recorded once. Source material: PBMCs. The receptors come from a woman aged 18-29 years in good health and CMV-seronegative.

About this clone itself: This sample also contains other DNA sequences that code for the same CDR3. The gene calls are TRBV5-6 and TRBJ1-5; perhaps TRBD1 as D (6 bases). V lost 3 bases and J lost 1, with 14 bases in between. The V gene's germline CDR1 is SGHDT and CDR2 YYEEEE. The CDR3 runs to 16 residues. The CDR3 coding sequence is TGTGCCAGCAGCTCCCTAATTACAGGGAGCAATCAGCCCCAGCATTTT. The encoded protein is CASSSLITGSNQPQHF.

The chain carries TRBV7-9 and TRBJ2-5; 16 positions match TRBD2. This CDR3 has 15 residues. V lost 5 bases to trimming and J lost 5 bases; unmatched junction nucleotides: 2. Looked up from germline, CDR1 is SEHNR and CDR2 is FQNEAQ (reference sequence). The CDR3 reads CASSGGLAGGETQYF. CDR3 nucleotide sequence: TGTGCCAGCAGCGGGGGACTAGCGGGAGGGGAGACCCAGTACTTC.

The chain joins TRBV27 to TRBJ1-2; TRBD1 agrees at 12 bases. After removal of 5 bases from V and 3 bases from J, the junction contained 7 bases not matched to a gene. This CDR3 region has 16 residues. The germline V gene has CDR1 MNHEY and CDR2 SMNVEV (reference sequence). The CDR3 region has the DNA TGTGCCAGCAGTGCCGGGACAGGGGGCAGGTACTATGGCTACACCTTC. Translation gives CASSAGTGGRYYGYTF.

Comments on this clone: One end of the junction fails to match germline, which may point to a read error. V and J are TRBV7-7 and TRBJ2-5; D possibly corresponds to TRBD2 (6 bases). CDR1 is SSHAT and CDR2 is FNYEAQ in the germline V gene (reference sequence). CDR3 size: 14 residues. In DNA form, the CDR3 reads TGTGCTAGCAGCCTTGGGACTGAGCTTGAGACCCAGTACTTC. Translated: CASSLGTELETQYF. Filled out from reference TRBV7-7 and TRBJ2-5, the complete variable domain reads GAGVSQSPRYKVTKRGQDVTLRCDPISSHATLYWYQQALGQGPEFLTYFNYEAQPDKSGLPSDRFSAERPEGSISTLTIQRTEQRDSAMYRCASSLGTELETQYFGPGTRLLVL.

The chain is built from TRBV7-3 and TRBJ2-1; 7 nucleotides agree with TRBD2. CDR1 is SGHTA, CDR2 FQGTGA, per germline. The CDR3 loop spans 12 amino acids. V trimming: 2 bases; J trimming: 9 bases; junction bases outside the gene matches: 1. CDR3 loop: CASSLGEGEQFF. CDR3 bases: TGTGCCAGCAGCTTAGGGGAGGGTGAGCAGTTCTTC. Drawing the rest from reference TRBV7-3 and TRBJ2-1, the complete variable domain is GAGVSQTPSNKVTEKGKYVELRCDPISGHTALYWYRQSLGQGPEFLIYFQGTGAADDSGLPNDRFFAVRPEGSVSTLKIQRTERGDSAVYLCASSLGEGEQFFGPGTRLTVL.

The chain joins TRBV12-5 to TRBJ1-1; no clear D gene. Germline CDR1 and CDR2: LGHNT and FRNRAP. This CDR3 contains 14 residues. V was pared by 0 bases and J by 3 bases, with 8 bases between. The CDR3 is CASGLVRHHTEAFF. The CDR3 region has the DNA TGTGCTAGTGGTTTGGTACGACATCACACTGAAGCTTTCTTT.

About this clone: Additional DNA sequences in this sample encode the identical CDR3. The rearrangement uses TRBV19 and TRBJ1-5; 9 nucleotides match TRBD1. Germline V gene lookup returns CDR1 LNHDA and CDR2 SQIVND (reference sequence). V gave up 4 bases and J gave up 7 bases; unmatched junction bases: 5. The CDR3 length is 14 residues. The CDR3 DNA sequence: TGTGCCAGTAGTACCACAGGGGGCGGACAGCCCCAGCATTTT. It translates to CASSTTGGGQPQHF.

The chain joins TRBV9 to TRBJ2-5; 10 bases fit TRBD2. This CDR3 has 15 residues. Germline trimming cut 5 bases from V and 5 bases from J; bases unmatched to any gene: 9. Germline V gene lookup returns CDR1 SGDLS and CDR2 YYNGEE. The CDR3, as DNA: TGTGCCAGCAGTGATCTAGCGGGAGTAGGGGAGACCCAGTACTTC. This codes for CASSDLAGVGETQYF.

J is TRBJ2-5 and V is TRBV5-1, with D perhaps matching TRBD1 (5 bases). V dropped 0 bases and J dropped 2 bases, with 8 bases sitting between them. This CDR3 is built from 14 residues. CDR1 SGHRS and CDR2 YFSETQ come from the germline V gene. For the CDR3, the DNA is TGCGCCAGCAGCTTGGTATCAGGGCAAGAGACCCAGTACTTC. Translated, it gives CASSLVSGQETQYF.

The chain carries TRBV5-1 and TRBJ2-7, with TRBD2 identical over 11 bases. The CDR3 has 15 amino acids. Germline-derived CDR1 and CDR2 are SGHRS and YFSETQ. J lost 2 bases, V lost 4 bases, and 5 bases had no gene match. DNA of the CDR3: TGCGCCAGCAGCCCCCAACTAGCGGGAGCCTACGAGCAGTACTTC. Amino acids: CASSPQLAGAYEQYF. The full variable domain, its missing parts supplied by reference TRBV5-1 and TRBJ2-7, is KAGVTQTPRYLIKTRGQQVTLSCSPISGHRSVSWYQQTPGQGLQFLFEYFSETQRNKGNFPGRFSGRQFSNSRSEMNVSTLELGDSALYLCASSPQLAGAYEQYFGPGTRLTVT.

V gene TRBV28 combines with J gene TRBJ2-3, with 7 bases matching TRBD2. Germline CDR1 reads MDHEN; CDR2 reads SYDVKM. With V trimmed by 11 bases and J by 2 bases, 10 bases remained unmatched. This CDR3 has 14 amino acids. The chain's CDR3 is CAGGGSGSTDTQYF. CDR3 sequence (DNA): TGTGCCGGGGGGGGGAGCGGCTCCACAGATACGCAGTATTTT. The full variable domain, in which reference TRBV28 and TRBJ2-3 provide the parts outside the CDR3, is DVKVTQSSRYLVKRTGEKVFLECVQDMDHENMFWYRQDPGLGLRLIYFSYDVKMKEKGDIPEGYSVSREKKERFSLILESASTNQTSMYLCAGGGSGSTDTQYFGPGTRLTVL.

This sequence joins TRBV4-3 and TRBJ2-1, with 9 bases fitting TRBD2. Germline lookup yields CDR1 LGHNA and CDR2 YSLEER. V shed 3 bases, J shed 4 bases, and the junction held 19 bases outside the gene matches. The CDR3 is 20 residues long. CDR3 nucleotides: TGCGCCAGCAGCCAGGTAGCGGGCGGGAGGGCCGTAAGTAAATACAATGAGCAGTTCTTC. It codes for CASSQVAGGRAVSKYNEQFF.

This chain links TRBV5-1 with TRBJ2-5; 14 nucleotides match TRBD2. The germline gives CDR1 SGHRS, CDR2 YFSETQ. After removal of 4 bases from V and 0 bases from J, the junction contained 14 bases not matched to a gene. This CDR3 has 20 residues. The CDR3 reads CASSSLVLGTSGRHQETQYF. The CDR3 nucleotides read TGCGCCAGCAGCAGCCTCGTTCTCGGGACTAGCGGGAGACACCAAGAGACCCAGTACTTC.

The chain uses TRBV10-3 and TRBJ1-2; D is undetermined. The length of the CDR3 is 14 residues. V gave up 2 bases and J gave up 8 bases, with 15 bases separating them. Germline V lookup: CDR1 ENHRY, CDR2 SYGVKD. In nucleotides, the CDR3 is TGTGCCATCAGTGAGGTTCAGGTCCGTAGAGGCTACACCTTC. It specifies CAISEVQVRRGYTF.

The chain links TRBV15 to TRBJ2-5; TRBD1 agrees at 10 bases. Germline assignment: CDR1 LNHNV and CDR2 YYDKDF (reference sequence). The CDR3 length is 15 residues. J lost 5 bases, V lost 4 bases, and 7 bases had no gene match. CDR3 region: CATSITPGQGETQYF. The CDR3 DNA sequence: TGTGCCACCAGCATTACACCGGGACAGGGGGAGACCCAGTACTTC.

The CDR3 here is CASGSGTGPTGANVLTF. In DNA form, the CDR3 reads TGTGCCAGCGGATCCGGGACAGGGCCAACTGGGGCCAACGTCCTGACTTTC. The gene calls are TRBV7-9 and TRBJ2-6, with 9 bases matching TRBD1. V shed 8 bases, J shed 2 bases, and the junction held 10 bases outside the gene matches. CDR3 length: 17 amino acids. Germline V gives CDR1 SEHNR, CDR2 FQNEAQ (reference sequence).

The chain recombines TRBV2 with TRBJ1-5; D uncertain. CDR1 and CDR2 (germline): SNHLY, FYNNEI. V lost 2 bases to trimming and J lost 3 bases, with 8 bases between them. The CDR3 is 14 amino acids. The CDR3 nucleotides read TGTGCCAGCAGTGAATGGGCAGTCAATCAGCCCCAGCATTTT. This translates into CASSEWAVNQPQHF.

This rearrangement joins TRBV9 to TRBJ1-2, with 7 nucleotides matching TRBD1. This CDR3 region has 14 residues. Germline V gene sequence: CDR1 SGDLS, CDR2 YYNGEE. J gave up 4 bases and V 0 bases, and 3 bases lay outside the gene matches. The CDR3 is CASSVGGQLYGYTF. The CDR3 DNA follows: TGTGCCAGCAGCGTAGGGGGACAGCTCTATGGCTACACCTTC. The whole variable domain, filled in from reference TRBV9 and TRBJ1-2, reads DSGVTQTPKHLITATGQRVTLRCSPRSGDLSVYWYQQSLDQGLQFLIQYYNGEERAKGNILERFSAQQFPDLHSELNLSSLELGDSALYFCASSVGGQLYGYTFGSGTRLTVV.

CDR3 nucleotides: TGTGCCAGCAGCCAGGGACTAAGCGGGATCACAGATACGCAGTATTTT. Its translation is CASSQGLSGITDTQYF. The genes are TRBV11-3 and TRBJ2-3, with 7 positions matching TRBD2. Unmatched junction bases numbered 10, after V lost 5 bases and J lost 2 bases. The CDR3 is 16 residues long. Germline V gene sequence: CDR1 SGHNT, CDR2 YENEEA.

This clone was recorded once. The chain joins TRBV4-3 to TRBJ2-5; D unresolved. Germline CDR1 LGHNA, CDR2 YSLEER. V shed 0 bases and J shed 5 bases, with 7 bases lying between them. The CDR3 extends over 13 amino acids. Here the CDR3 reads CASSQDIEETQYF. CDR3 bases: TGCGCCAGCAGCCAAGATATCGAGGAGACCCAGTACTTC.

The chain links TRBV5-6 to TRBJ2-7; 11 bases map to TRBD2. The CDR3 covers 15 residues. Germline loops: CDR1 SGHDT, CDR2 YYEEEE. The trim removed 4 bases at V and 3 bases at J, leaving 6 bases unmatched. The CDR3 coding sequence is TGTGCCAGCAGCGACCCGGGGACTAGCGGCTACGAGCAGTACTTC. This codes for CASSDPGTSGYEQYF. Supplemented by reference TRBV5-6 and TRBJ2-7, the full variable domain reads DAGVTQSPTHLIKTRGQQVTLRCSPKSGHDTVSWYQQALGQGPQFIFQYYEEEERQRGNFPDRFSGHQFPNYSSELNVNALLLGDSALYLCASSDPGTSGYEQYFGPGTRLTVT.

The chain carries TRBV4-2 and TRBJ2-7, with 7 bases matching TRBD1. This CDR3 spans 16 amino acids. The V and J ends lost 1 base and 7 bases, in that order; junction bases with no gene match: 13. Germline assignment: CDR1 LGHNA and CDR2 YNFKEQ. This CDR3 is CASSQVEVGQAREQYF. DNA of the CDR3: TGTGCCAGCAGCCAAGTCGAAGTTGGACAGGCTCGAGAGCAGTACTTC.

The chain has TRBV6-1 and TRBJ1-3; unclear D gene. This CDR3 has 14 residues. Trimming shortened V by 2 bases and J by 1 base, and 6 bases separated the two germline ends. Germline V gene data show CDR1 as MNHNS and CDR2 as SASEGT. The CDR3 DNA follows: TGTGCCAGCAGTGAATCGGGTTCTGGAAACACCATATATTTT. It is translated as CASSESGSGNTIYF.

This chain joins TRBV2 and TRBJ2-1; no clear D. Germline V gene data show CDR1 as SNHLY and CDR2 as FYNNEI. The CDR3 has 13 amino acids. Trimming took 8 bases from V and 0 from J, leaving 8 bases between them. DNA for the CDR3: TGTGCCAGCCGTGTGAGCTCCTACAATGAGCAGTTCTTC. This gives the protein CASRVSSYNEQFF.

The CDR3: CASSLAGRGEQYF. CDR3 DNA: TGTGCCAGCAGCTTAGCGGGCCGGGGGGAGCAGTACTTC. The V call is TRBV7-2, the J call TRBJ2-7; possible D gene TRBD2, 6 bases. Germline-derived CDR1 and CDR2 are SGHTA and FQGNSA. The CDR3 sequence is 13 residues long. Deletions cut 0 bases from V and 7 bases from J, with 10 bases between.

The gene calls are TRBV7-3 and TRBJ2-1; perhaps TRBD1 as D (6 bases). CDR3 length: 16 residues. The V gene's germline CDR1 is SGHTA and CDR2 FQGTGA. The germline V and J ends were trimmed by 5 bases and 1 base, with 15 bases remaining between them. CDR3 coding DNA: TGTGCCAGCAGCGCAAAGCAGGGGAAGTCCTACAATGAGCAGTTCTTC. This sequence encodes CASSAKQGKSYNEQFF. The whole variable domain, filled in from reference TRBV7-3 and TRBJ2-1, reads GAGVSQTPSNKVTEKGKYVELRCDPISGHTALYWYRQSLGQGPEFLIYFQGTGAADDSGLPNDRFFAVRPEGSVSTLKIQRTERGDSAVYLCASSAKQGKSYNEQFFGPGTRLTVL.

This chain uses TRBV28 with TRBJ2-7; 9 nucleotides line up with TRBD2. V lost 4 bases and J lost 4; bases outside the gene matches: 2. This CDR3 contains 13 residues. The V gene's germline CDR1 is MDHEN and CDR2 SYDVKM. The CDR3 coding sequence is TGTGCCAGCAGTTCGACTAGCGGTTACGAGCAGTACTTC. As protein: CASSSTSGYEQYF.

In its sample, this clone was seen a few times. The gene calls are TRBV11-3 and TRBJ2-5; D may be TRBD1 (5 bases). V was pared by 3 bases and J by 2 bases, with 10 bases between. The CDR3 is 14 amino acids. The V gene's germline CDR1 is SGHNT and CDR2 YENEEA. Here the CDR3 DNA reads TGTGCCAGCAGCTTGGGAACAGGTCAAGAGACCCAGTACTTC. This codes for CASSLGTGQETQYF.

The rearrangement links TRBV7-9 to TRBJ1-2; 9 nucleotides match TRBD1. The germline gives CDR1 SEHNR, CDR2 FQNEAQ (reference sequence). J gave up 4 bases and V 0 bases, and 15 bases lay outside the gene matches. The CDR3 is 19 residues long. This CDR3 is CASSLAAKRNRGRGYGYTF. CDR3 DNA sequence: TGTGCCAGCAGCTTAGCCGCTAAAAGAAACAGGGGGCGAGGCTATGGCTACACCTTC.

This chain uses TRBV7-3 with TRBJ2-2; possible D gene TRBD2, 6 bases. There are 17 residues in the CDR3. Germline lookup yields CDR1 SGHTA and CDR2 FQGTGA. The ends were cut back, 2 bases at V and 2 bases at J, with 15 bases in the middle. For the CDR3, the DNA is TGTGCCAGCAGCTTATCCCCTGGGACTGTTAACACCGGGGAGCTGTTTTTT. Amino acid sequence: CASSLSPGTVNTGELFF. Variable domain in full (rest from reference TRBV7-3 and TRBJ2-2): GAGVSQTPSNKVTEKGKYVELRCDPISGHTALYWYRQSLGQGPEFLIYFQGTGAADDSGLPNDRFFAVRPEGSVSTLKIQRTERGDSAVYLCASSLSPGTVNTGELFFGEGSRLTVL.

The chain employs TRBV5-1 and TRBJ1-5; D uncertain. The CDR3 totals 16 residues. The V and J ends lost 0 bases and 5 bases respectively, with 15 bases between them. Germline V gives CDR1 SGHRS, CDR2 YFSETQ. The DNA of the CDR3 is TGCGCCAGCAGCTTGGACCCCGGGAATGGGGATCAGCCCCAGCATTTT. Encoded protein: CASSLDPGNGDQPQHF.

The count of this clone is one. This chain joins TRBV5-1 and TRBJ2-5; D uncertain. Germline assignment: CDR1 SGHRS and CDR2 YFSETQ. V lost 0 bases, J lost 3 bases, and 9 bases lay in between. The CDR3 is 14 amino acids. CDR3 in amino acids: CASSLVPGEETQYF. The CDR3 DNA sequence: TGCGCCAGCAGCTTGGTTCCCGGAGAAGAGACCCAGTACTTC. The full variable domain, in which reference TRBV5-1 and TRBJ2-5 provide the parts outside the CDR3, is KAGVTQTPRYLIKTRGQQVTLSCSPISGHRSVSWYQQTPGQGLQFLFEYFSETQRNKGNFPGRFSGRQFSNSRSEMNVSTLELGDSALYLCASSLVPGEETQYFGPGTRLLVL.